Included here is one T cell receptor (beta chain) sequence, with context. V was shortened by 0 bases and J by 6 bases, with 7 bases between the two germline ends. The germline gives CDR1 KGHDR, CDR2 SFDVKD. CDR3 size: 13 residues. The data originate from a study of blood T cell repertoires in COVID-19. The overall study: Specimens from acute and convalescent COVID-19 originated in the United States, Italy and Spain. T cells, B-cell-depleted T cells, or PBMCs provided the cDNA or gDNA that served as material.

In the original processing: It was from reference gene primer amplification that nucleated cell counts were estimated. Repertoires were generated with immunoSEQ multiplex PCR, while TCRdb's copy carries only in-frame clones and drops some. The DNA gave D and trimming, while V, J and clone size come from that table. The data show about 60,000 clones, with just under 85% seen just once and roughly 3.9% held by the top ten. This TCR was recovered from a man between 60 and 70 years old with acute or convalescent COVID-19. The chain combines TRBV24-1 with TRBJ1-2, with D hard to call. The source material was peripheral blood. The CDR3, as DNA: TGTGCCACCAGTGATTTGGGAGGTAATGGCTACACCTTC. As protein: CATSDLGGNGYTF.